This TCR beta chain was retrieved from a study of blood T cell repertoires in COVID-19. A few counts support this clone. Method: immunoSEQ multiplex PCR; TCRdb's copy keeps in-frame clones and lacks some. Of more than 110,000 clones listed, more than 70% were seen once; the top ten hold under 7%. The J segment lost 5 bases and the V segment lost 5 bases, leaving 11 bases of the junction unmatched. The CDR3 length is 15 residues. CDR1 SEHNR and CDR2 FQNEAQ come from the germline V gene (reference sequence). Sample: PBMCs or T cells enriched from blood (not recorded which). This sequence was found in a man aged 40-55 years with acute COVID-19. This sequence joins TRBV7-9 and TRBJ1-1, with TRBD1 matching 7 bases. The CDR3 loop reads CASSNQGVPGTEAFF. For the CDR3, the DNA is TGTGCCAGCAGCAACCAGGGGGTCCCGGGGACTGAAGCTTTCTTT.